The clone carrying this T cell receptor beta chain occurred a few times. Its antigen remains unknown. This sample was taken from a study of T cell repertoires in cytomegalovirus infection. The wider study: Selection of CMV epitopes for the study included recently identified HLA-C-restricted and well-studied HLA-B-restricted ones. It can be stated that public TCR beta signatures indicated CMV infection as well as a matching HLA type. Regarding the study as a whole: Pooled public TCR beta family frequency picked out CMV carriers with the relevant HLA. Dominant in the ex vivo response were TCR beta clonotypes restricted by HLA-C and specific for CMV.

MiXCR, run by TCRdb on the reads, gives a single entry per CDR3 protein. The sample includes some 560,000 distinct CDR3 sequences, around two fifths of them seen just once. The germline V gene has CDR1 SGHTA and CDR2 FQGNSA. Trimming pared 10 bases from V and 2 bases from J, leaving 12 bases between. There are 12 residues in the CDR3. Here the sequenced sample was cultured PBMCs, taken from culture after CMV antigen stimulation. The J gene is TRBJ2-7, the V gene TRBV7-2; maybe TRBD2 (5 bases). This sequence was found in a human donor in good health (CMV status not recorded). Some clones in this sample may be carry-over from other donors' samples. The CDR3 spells CATSRGAYEQYF. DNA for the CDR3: TGTGCCACCTCCCGGGGAGCCTACGAGCAGTACTTC.